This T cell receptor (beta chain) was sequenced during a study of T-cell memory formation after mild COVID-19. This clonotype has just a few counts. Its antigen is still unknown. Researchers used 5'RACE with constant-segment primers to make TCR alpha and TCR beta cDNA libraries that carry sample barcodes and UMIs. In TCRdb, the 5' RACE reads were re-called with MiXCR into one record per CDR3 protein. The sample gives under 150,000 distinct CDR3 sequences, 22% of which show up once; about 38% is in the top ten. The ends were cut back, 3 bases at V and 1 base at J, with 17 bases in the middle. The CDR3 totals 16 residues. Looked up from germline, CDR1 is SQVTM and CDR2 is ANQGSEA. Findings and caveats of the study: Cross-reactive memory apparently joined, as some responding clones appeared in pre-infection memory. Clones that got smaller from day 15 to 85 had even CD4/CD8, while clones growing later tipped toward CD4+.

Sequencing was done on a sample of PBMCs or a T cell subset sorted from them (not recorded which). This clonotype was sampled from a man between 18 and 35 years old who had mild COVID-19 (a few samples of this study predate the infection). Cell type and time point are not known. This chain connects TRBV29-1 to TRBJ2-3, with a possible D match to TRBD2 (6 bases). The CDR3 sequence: CSVEPIAAPGTDTQYF. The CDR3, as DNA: TGCAGCGTTGAGCCCATAGCGGCCCCTGGCACAGATACGCAGTATTTT.